Below, 18 T cell receptor beta chains from the same sample are listed, as sequenced in a study of CD8 T cells in ankylosing spondylitis. Study-wide findings and caveats: Several highly homologous variants made up a TCR beta motif, and this motif appeared characteristic of ankylosing spondylitis blood.

TCRdb re-derived calls from the 5' RACE reads in MiXCR, one entry per CDR3 protein. The sample holds hundreds of thousands of distinct CDR3 sequences, approximately 12% seen once. Antigen specificity for these receptors is unknown. The sequenced material came from blood, either unsorted or a sorted T cell fraction (not recorded which). These receptors were obtained from a male donor with ankylosing spondylitis.

This chain connects TRBV20-1 to TRBJ2-1, with 13 positions matching TRBD2. CDR1 is DFQATT, CDR2 SNEGSKA, per germline (reference sequence). V gave up 6 bases and J gave up 0 bases; unmatched junction bases: 8. The CDR3 is 17 amino acids. The CDR3 bases are TGCAGTGCGAGACTAGCGGGGGGAACTAGCTCCTACAATGAGCAGTTCTTC. Amino acids: CSARLAGGTSSYNEQFF.

There are a few counts of this clonotype. This chain connects TRBV10-3 to TRBJ2-1; TRBD1 aligns across 7 bases. V shed 8 bases, J shed 9 bases, and the junction held 10 bases outside the gene matches. CDR1 and CDR2 (germline): ENHRY, SYGVKD. The CDR3 runs 13 residues. This CDR3 is CAISGTVHAEQFF. The CDR3 DNA reads TGTGCCATCTCCGGGACAGTGCATGCTGAGCAGTTCTTC.

The chain uses TRBV5-1 and TRBJ1-3; D unclear. The V gene lost 4 bases and the J gene lost 2 bases, with 10 bases spanning the gap. Germline lookup yields CDR1 SGHRS and CDR2 YFSETQ. The length of the CDR3 is 14 residues. The CDR3 region has the DNA TGCGCCAGCAGCGCGGACGCAGCTGGAAACACCATATATTTT. This codes for CASSADAAGNTIYF.

The chain carries TRBV7-2 and TRBJ2-3; 7 bases agree with TRBD1. The V gene's germline CDR1 is SGHTA and CDR2 FQGNSA. The CDR3 totals 16 residues. The J segment lost 4 bases and the V segment lost 4 bases, leaving 11 bases of the junction unmatched. CDR3 sequence (DNA): TGTGCCAGCAGCTCAGACGTCCGACAGGGTCCAGATACGCAGTATTTT. Residues: CASSSDVRQGPDTQYF.

The J gene is TRBJ2-7, the V gene TRBV6-5; D not resolved. Germline V gene data show CDR1 as MNHEY and CDR2 as SVGAGI. With 3 bases removed from V and 7 bases from J, the gap between germline ends came to 16 bases. The length of the CDR3 is 14 residues. CDR3 protein: CASSYGRFSMEQYF. CDR3 DNA: TGTGCCAGCAGTTATGGACGGTTTAGTATGGAGCAGTACTTC.

There are many counts of this clonotype. This chain links TRBV20-1 with TRBJ2-3; 13 bases fit TRBD2. The trim removed 5 bases at V and 5 bases at J, leaving 4 bases unmatched. Germline V gives CDR1 DFQATT, CDR2 SNEGSKA (reference sequence). The CDR3 contains 14 residues. CDR3 nucleotides: TGCAGTGCTGGACTAGCGGGAGCAGTAGATACGCAGTATTTT. This encodes CSAGLAGAVDTQYF.

CDR3 protein: CSGDSRYNEQFF. The CDR3, as DNA: TGCAGTGGGGACAGTCGGTACAATGAGCAGTTCTTC. V usage is TRBV20-1 and J usage is TRBJ2-1; 7 nucleotides agree with TRBD1. Trimming at V came to 7 bases and at J to 4 bases, leaving 4 bases not matched to a gene. The CDR3 extends over 12 amino acids. Germline V gene lookup returns CDR1 DFQATT and CDR2 SNEGSKA (reference sequence).

This clonotype showed up many times. The genes are TRBV5-5 and TRBJ2-1; tentatively, D is TRBD2 (6 bases). The CDR3 loop spans 16 amino acids. The V end was cut by 1 base, the J end by 1 base, with 12 bases between. Germline CDR1 is SGHKS and CDR2 is YYEKEE (reference sequence). The CDR3 DNA follows: TGTGCCAGCAGCTTGCTGGGGGGACGATCCTACAATGAGCAGTTCTTC. It translates to CASSLLGGRSYNEQFF.

This clonotype was counted at least ten times. The chain uses TRBV25-1 and TRBJ2-7; 8 bases fit TRBD1. This CDR3 has 15 amino acids. Trimming took 5 bases from V and 2 from J; bases not matched to a gene: 8. Germline CDR1 is MGHDK and CDR2 is SYGVNS. The CDR3 reads CASSPLQGEAYEQYF. The CDR3 nucleotides are TGTGCCAGCAGTCCCTTACAGGGGGAAGCCTACGAGCAGTACTTC.

The V call is TRBV5-1, the J call TRBJ2-5, with D possibly matching TRBD1 (6 bases). CDR1 is SGHRS and CDR2 is YFSETQ in the germline V gene. Deletions cut 3 bases from V and 1 base from J, with 13 bases between. This CDR3 spans 15 amino acids. The CDR3, as DNA: TGCGCCAGCAGCTATTACAGGGCATTCCAAGAGACCCAGTACTTC. Residues: CASSYYRAFQETQYF.

The chain combines TRBV6-5 with TRBJ2-3; D uncertain. The CDR3 runs 15 residues. Germline CDR1 is MNHEY and CDR2 is SVGAGI. Trimming removed 1 base from V and 2 bases from J, with 10 bases in between. The CDR3 DNA reads TGTGCCAGCAGTTACTGGCGCGGAGCCACAGATACGCAGTATTTT. The encoded protein is CASSYWRGATDTQYF.

This clonotype was recorded at least ten times. This rearrangement joins TRBV5-1 to TRBJ1-6; D unclear. The CDR3 is made up of 15 amino acids. Germline CDR1 SGHRS, CDR2 YFSETQ. Trimming took 3 bases from V and 7 from J, leaving 14 bases between them. CDR3 in DNA: TGCGCCAGCAGCTACGCCCTAGTCGGGAATTCACCCCTCCACTTT. Its translation: CASSYALVGNSPLHF.

Ten or more counts support this clonotype. V gene TRBV29-1 combines with J gene TRBJ2-5, with D perhaps TRBD2 (5 bases). This CDR3 has 13 amino acids. Germline V lookup: CDR1 SQVTM, CDR2 ANQGSEA. The ends were cut back, 4 bases at V and 4 bases at J, with 13 bases in the middle. CDR3 bases: TGCAGCGTTGCGAGGCGGGTGGGAGAGACCCAGTACTTC. Protein sequence: CSVARRVGETQYF.

Regarding this clonotype: At one of its ends the junction is not consistent with the germline gene, which may arise from a read error. This chain connects TRBV2 to TRBJ2-1; 13 bases align to TRBD2. Germline CDR1 and CDR2: SNHLY and FYNNEI. The CDR3 loop spans 16 amino acids. This CDR3 reads CASSERGTQGLAGEAF. The CDR3 nucleotides read TGTGCCAGCAGTGAAAGGGGGACACAAGGACTAGCGGGAGAGGCCTTC.

This clonotype was found a few times. The rearrangement links TRBV10-2 to TRBJ2-2; D uncertain. In germline, CDR1 is WSHSY, CDR2 SAAADI. The CDR3 loop spans 15 amino acids. V lost 3 bases, J lost 4 bases, and 12 bases lay in between. The CDR3 reads CASSDHGLSTGELFF. Here the CDR3 DNA reads TGCGCCAGCAGTGACCATGGATTGAGCACCGGGGAGCTGTTTTTT.

This clonotype was counted between two and nine times. The chain has TRBV12-3 or TRBV12-4 and TRBJ2-7, with TRBD1 as a possible D gene (5 bases). V was trimmed by 2 bases and J by 1 base, leaving 15 bases between them. The CDR3 covers 16 residues. The CDR3 here is CASSLLVGAISYEQYF. The CDR3 bases are TGTGCCAGCAGTTTATTAGTAGGGGCCATATCCTACGAGCAGTACTTC.

This clonotype was detected only a few times. This chain links TRBV7-2 with TRBJ1-5; D possibly corresponds to TRBD1 (5 bases). The CDR3 is 15 residues long. Trimming pared 4 bases from V and 1 base from J, leaving 11 bases between. The germline V gene encodes CDR1 SGHTA and CDR2 FQGNSA. The CDR3 DNA reads TGTGCCAGCAGCTCGACCGGGACCAGCAATCAGCCCCAGCATTTT. Translating gives CASSSTGTSNQPQHF.

The rearrangement uses TRBV6-2 or TRBV6-3 and TRBJ1-1; D unresolved. The CDR3 contains 12 residues. Germline CDR1 and CDR2: MNHEY and SVGEGT. Trimming stripped 8 bases from V and 0 bases from J, with 7 bases between. The CDR3 sequence is CASSWMNTEAFF. In nucleotides, the CDR3 is TGTGCCAGCTCCTGGATGAACACTGAAGCTTTCTTT.